A single sample is the source of the 26 T cell receptor beta chains below, sequenced in a study of blood T cell repertoires in COVID-19. The assay was immunoSEQ multiplex PCR, and TCRdb's table has in-frame clones only and misses some. The repertoire consists of 400,000 or so clones, with approximately 90% occurring once and the leading ten covering less than 2%. Sequenced input: peripheral blood. The receptors were sampled from a woman aged 40 to 49 with COVID-19, enrolled during active disease.

This chain connects TRBV11-1 to TRBJ1-2; 8 bases line up with TRBD1. V gave up 1 base and J gave up 6 bases; unmatched junction bases: 1. Germline V CDR1 and CDR2: SGHAT, FQDESV (reference sequence). This CDR3 spans 13 amino acids. The CDR3 region has the DNA TGTGCCAGCAGCTTAGAGACAGGGGATGGCTACACCTTC. Protein product: CASSLETGDGYTF.

This clone occurred a few times. V and J are TRBV5-6 and TRBJ2-2, with 7 bases that match TRBD1. CDR1 is SGHDT, CDR2 YYEEEE, per germline. The J segment lost 0 bases and the V segment lost 5 bases, leaving 4 bases of the junction unmatched. The CDR3 is 15 amino acids. This CDR3 is CASRQGQTNTGELFF. The CDR3 DNA sequence: TGTGCCAGCAGACAGGGGCAAACGAACACCGGGGAGCTGTTTTTT.

The chain joins TRBV28 to TRBJ1-1, with 8 nucleotides matching TRBD1. The CDR3 consists of 14 residues. The ends lost 6 bases at V and 1 base at J; junction bases unmatched: 4. Germline CDR1 MDHEN, CDR2 SYDVKM. DNA of the CDR3: TGTGCCAGCAGCTTCGGGACAGGGAACACTGAAGCTTTCTTT. Its translation is CASSFGTGNTEAFF.

The chain links TRBV30 to TRBJ2-7, with a tentative D call TRBD2 (6 bases). The CDR3 extends over 13 amino acids. Germline CDR1 and CDR2: GTSNPN and SVGIG (reference sequence). Trimming took 2 bases from V and 1 from J, leaving 9 bases between them. The CDR3 coding sequence is TGTGCCTGGAGTCCTGGGGGGTCCTACGAGCAGTACTTC. Residues: CAWSPGGSYEQYF. Supplemented by reference TRBV30 and TRBJ2-7, the full variable domain reads SQTIHQWPATLVQPVGSPLSLECTVEGTSNPNLYWYRQAAGRGLQLLFYSVGIGQISSEVPQNLSASRPQDRQFILSSKKLLLSDSGFYLCAWSPGGSYEQYFGPGTRLTVT.

The rearrangement joins TRBV4-3 to TRBJ1-5; 8 nucleotides match TRBD1. V lost 1 base, J lost 6 bases, and 5 bases stayed unmatched. The germline V gene has CDR1 LGHNA and CDR2 YSLEER. The CDR3 totals 15 residues. For the CDR3, the DNA is TGCGCCAGCAGCCAAGCCAGGACAGGGTCTCAGCCCCAGCATTTT. It specifies CASSQARTGSQPQHF.

V gene TRBV7-9 combines with J gene TRBJ1-1, with 7 bases identical to TRBD1. After removal of 6 bases from V and 2 bases from J, the junction contained 15 bases not matched to a gene. The length of the CDR3 is 17 residues. The germline V gene encodes CDR1 SEHNR and CDR2 FQNEAQ (reference sequence). The CDR3 loop reads CASSSPTNRGRNTEAFF. CDR3 bases: TGTGCCAGCAGTTCCCCCACCAACAGGGGCAGAAACACTGAAGCTTTCTTT.

The CDR3 region has the DNA TGTGCCAGCAGTCCAGTCCTAGGGGACAGGGTTAATTCACCCCTCCACTTT. Translating it yields CASSPVLGDRVNSPLHF. The chain is built from TRBV28 and TRBJ1-6, with TRBD1 matching over 9 bases. With 5 bases clipped from V and 6 bases from J, the junction kept 11 bases outside the gene matches. The CDR3 spans 17 residues. CDR1 is MDHEN and CDR2 is SYDVKM in the germline V gene.

The chain joins TRBV7-8 to TRBJ2-2; TRBD2 matches 8 bases. The V gene end was trimmed by 2 bases and the J gene end by 1 base; junction bases not matched to a gene: 9. Germline CDR1 is SGHVS and CDR2 is FQNEAQ. This CDR3 comprises 18 residues. CDR3 loop: CASSLLVASGGNTGELFF. The CDR3 nucleotides are TGTGCCAGCAGCTTACTAGTAGCCAGCGGGGGGAACACCGGGGAGCTGTTTTTT. The full variable domain, its missing parts supplied by reference TRBV7-8 and TRBJ2-2, is GAGVSQSPRYKVAKRGQDVALRCDPISGHVSLFWYQQALGQGPEFLTYFQNEAQLDKSGLPSDRFFAERPEGSVSTLKIQRTQQEDSAVYLCASSLLVASGGNTGELFFGEGSRLTVL.

This clone has a single count. This sequence joins TRBV28 and TRBJ2-5; tentative D call: TRBD2 (6 bases). CDR1 is MDHEN and CDR2 is SYDVKM in the germline V gene. The length of the CDR3 is 12 residues. Trimming pared 10 bases from V and 5 bases from J, leaving 14 bases between. The CDR3 bases are TGTGCCATCGGGGGACGGGGGGAGACCCAGTACTTC. Its translation is CAIGGRGETQYF.

J is TRBJ1-5 and V is TRBV27; 7 nucleotides line up with TRBD1. CDR1 MNHEY and CDR2 SMNVEV come from the germline V gene (reference sequence). This CDR3 is built from 14 residues. The V gene end was trimmed by 3 bases and the J gene end by 6 bases; junction bases not matched to a gene: 5. CDR3 amino acids: CASSFQTGIQPQHF. CDR3 DNA: TGTGCCAGCAGTTTTCAGACAGGGATTCAGCCCCAGCATTTT.

The rearrangement joins TRBV5-6 to TRBJ1-1; no firm D call. The CDR3 extends over 14 amino acids. V shed 2 bases and J shed 6 bases, with 14 bases lying between them. CDR1 and CDR2 from the germline V gene are SGHDT and YYEEEE. DNA of the CDR3: TGTGCCAGCAGCTTCTGGGCGTCGACCTCTGAAGCTTTCTTT. Translation gives CASSFWASTSEAFF.

V and J are TRBV7-2 and TRBJ2-5; D is ambiguous. This CDR3 has 15 residues. V was pared by 2 bases and J by 1 base, with 11 bases between. CDR1 is SGHTA, CDR2 FQGNSA, per germline. In nucleotides, the CDR3 is TGTGCCAGCAGCTTAATGCTTGCGGCCCAAGAGACCCAGTACTTC. This gives the protein CASSLMLAAQETQYF.

This chain uses TRBV6-2 or TRBV6-3 with TRBJ2-4; 8 bases line up with TRBD1. The junction had 16 bases not matched to a gene; V was cut back by 3 bases and J by 0 bases. The CDR3 runs 20 residues. CDR1 is MNHEY and CDR2 is SVGEGT in the germline V gene. Here the CDR3 reads CASSYMGQATPSVAKNIQYF. DNA of the CDR3: TGTGCCAGCAGTTATATGGGACAGGCCACACCAAGCGTAGCCAAAAACATTCAGTACTTC.

This chain links TRBV6-4 with TRBJ1-4; D call uncertain. The germline V gene has CDR1 MRHNA and CDR2 SNTAGT. The V end was cut by 3 bases, the J end by 8 bases, with 13 bases between. The CDR3 is 14 amino acids. As DNA, the CDR3 is TGTGCCAGCAGTGAGGCCCCCACGGGGGAAAAACTGTTTTTT. This translates into CASSEAPTGEKLFF.

The chain recombines TRBV7-8 with TRBJ2-2; no definite D call. The ends were cut back, 7 bases at V and 1 base at J, with 10 bases in the middle. Germline assignment: CDR1 SGHVS and CDR2 FQNEAQ. The CDR3 has 14 residues. CDR3 residues: CASIPQLNTGELFF. CDR3 DNA: TGTGCCAGCATCCCACAGCTGAACACCGGGGAGCTGTTTTTT.

This chain connects TRBV6-4 to TRBJ2-3, with TRBD2 matching over 11 bases. This CDR3 is built from 15 residues. The junction had 2 bases not matched to a gene; V was cut back by 1 base and J by 5 bases. Germline V lookup: CDR1 MRHNA, CDR2 SNTAGT. CDR3 in amino acids: CASSDLAGGGDTQYF. The CDR3 nucleotides are TGTGCCAGCAGTGACTTAGCGGGAGGGGGAGATACGCAGTATTTT.

The V gene is TRBV7-2, the J gene TRBJ2-3; 8 nucleotides align to TRBD2. The V segment lost 1 base and the J segment 4 bases; nucleotides outside the gene matches: 10. This CDR3 is built from 17 residues. Germline assignment: CDR1 SGHTA and CDR2 FQGNSA. The DNA for the CDR3 is TGTGCCAGCAGCTTAGTGGGGCGGGGGGTTACCTCAGATACGCAGTATTTT. It yields the protein CASSLVGRGVTSDTQYF.

A single count supports this clone. V and J are TRBV5-1 and TRBJ1-2, with D possibly being TRBD1 (6 bases). Germline CDR1 and CDR2: SGHRS and YFSETQ. Between the trimmed V and J ends, which lost 4 bases and 4 bases, there was a span of 14 bases. CDR3 length equals 14 residues. For the CDR3, the DNA is TGCGCCAGCAGCCCTCGTTCAGGGGCCTATGGCTACACCTTC. This codes for CASSPRSGAYGYTF. Filled out from reference TRBV5-1 and TRBJ1-2, the complete variable domain reads KAGVTQTPRYLIKTRGQQVTLSCSPISGHRSVSWYQQTPGQGLQFLFEYFSETQRNKGNFPGRFSGRQFSNSRSEMNVSTLELGDSALYLCASSPRSGAYGYTFGSGTRLTVV.

The chain has TRBV20-1 and TRBJ2-3, with D uncertain. The CDR3 contains 11 residues. Germline V gene data show CDR1 as DFQATT and CDR2 as SNEGSKA (reference sequence). V lost 1 base and J 5 bases, leaving 4 bases between the germline ends. CDR3 in DNA: TGCAGTGCTAGAGCCAGAGATACGCAGTATTTT. It yields the protein CSARARDTQYF.

This chain joins TRBV19 and TRBJ1-5, with 9 bases aligning to TRBD1. The CDR3 is made up of 14 amino acids. The junction had 8 bases not matched to a gene; V was cut back by 7 bases and J by 7 bases. Germline CDR1 LNHDA, CDR2 SQIVND (reference sequence). As DNA, the CDR3 is TGTGCCAGTAACACACAGGGGGCAGGCCAGCCCCAGCATTTT. Encoded protein: CASNTQGAGQPQHF.

The V call is TRBV28, the J call TRBJ2-1, with D uncertain. This CDR3 is 15 amino acids long. Germline CDR1 is MDHEN and CDR2 is SYDVKM. V was trimmed by 2 bases and J by 0 bases, leaving 8 bases between them. The chain's CDR3 is CASSLGFSSYNEQFF. The CDR3 bases are TGTGCCAGCAGTTTAGGTTTTAGCTCCTACAATGAGCAGTTCTTC.

The chain uses TRBV27 and TRBJ1-4; TRBD1 matches 7 bases. V shed 3 bases, J shed 8 bases, and the junction held 3 bases outside the gene matches. Looked up from germline, CDR1 is MNHEY and CDR2 is SMNVEV (reference sequence). This CDR3 has 13 residues. The CDR3 coding sequence is TGTGCCAGCAGTTTTTCAGGGGGGGAAAAACTGTTTTTT. This encodes CASSFSGGEKLFF. The full variable domain, in which reference TRBV27 and TRBJ1-4 provide the parts outside the CDR3, is EAQVTQNPRYLITVTGKKLTVTCSQNMNHEYMSWYRQDPGLGLRQIYYSMNVEVTDKGDVPEGYKVSRKEKRNFPLILESPSPNQTSLYFCASSFSGGEKLFFGSGTQLSVL.

The chain joins TRBV4-3 to TRBJ2-5, with 14 bases that match TRBD2. Trimming at V came to 4 bases and at J to 4 bases, leaving 11 bases not matched to a gene. Germline CDR1 is LGHNA and CDR2 is YSLEER. The CDR3 spans 18 residues. The CDR3 nucleotides read TGCGCCAGCAGCCCAAGCTTCGAGACTAGCGGGGGGGGAGAGACCCAGTACTTC. Translated, it gives CASSPSFETSGGGETQYF.

The chain carries TRBV19 and TRBJ2-5; the D gene is possibly TRBD2 (5 bases). V was trimmed by 3 bases and J by 1 base, leaving 9 bases between them. Germline values: CDR1 LNHDA, CDR2 SQIVND (reference sequence). CDR3 length: 14 amino acids. CDR3 coding DNA: TGTGCCAGTAGTATGAGCGGCGCCCAAGAGACCCAGTACTTC. Protein product: CASSMSGAQETQYF.

The chain recombines TRBV7-2 with TRBJ2-1; no clear D gene. V dropped 0 bases and J dropped 7 bases, with 10 bases sitting between them. The CDR3 has 14 amino acids. Per germline, CDR1 SGHTA and CDR2 FQGNSA. The CDR3 DNA sequence: TGTGCCAGCAGCTTAGCTATGGAGAGGAATGAGCAGTTCTTC. Translated: CASSLAMERNEQFF.

The sample holds one count of this clone. The chain carries TRBV12-5 and TRBJ2-1; 7 bases match TRBD2. CDR1 and CDR2 from the germline V gene are LGHNT and FRNRAP. The trim removed 5 bases at V and 5 bases at J, leaving 12 bases unmatched. The CDR3 has 16 residues. The CDR3 reads CASGRGGASIDNEQFF. CDR3 DNA sequence: TGTGCTAGTGGTCGGGGAGGGGCGAGTATCGACAATGAGCAGTTCTTC.